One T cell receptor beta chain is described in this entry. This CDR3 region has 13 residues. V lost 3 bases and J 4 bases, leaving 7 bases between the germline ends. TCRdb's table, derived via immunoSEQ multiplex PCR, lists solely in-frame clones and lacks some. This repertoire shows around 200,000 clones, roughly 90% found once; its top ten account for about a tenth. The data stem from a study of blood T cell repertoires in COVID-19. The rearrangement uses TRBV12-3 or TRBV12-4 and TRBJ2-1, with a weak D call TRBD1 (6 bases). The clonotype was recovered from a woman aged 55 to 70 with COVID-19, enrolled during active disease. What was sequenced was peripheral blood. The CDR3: CASSFQGYNEQFF. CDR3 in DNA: TGTGCCAGCAGTTTCCAGGGGTACAATGAGCAGTTCTTC.